This is a list of T cell receptor beta chains from one sample in a study of blood T cell repertoires in COVID-19. The assay was immunoSEQ multiplex PCR, and TCRdb's table has in-frame clones only and misses some. This table has about 150,000 clones, 80% to 90% appearing once. The sequenced sample consisted of peripheral blood. The receptors come from a middle-aged woman with acute or convalescent COVID-19. Both conserved end residues are part of each CDR3. The D gene is left open where the match is weak. The size field is filled for only some rows; it gives once, few, many or a size class.

DNA: TGTGCCAGCAGCGTAGTCACGGGAGGCTCGTATGGCACCGGGGAGCTGTTTTTT; CDR3: CASSVVTGGSYGTGELFF; J: TRBJ2-2; D: TRBD2; size: -; V: TRBV9
DNA: TGCGCCAGCAGCCAACCTGACAGGTCCTTCTATGGCTACACCTTC; CDR3: CASSQPDRSFYGYTF; J: TRBJ1-2; D: -; size: -; V: TRBV4-1
DNA: TGTGCCAGTAGTACCAGACAGGCCTACGAGCAGTACTTC; CDR3: CASSTRQAYEQYF; J: TRBJ2-7; D: -; size: -; V: TRBV19
DNA: TGTGCCAGCAATGAACAGGGTAACACCGGGGAGCTGTTTTTT; CDR3: CASNEQGNTGELFF; J: TRBJ2-2; D: -; size: few; V: TRBV6-1
DNA: TGTGCCAGCAGTTACTCAGGGGGGAACACTGAAGCTTTCTTT; CDR3: CASSYSGGNTEAFF; J: TRBJ1-1; D: -; size: few; V: TRBV6-5
DNA: TGTGCCAGCAGCCAAGGGACTAGCATGGGAGATACGCAGTATTTT; CDR3: CASSQGTSMGDTQYF; J: TRBJ2-3; D: TRBD2; size: -; V: TRBV3-1/TRBV3-2
DNA: TGTGCCAGCAGCGAAACAGGAACCTCCTACGAGCAGTACTTC; CDR3: CASSETGTSYEQYF; J: TRBJ2-7; D: -; size: -; V: TRBV9
DNA: TGTGCCAGTAGGGGACACTCGAACACCGGGGAGCTGTTTTTT; CDR3: CASRGHSNTGELFF; J: TRBJ2-2; D: -; size: once; V: TRBV19
DNA: TGTGCCAGCAGCCACCCAGGGAATTCACCCCTCCACTTT; CDR3: CASSHPGNSPLHF; J: TRBJ1-6; D: -; size: -; V: TRBV14
DNA: TGTGCCAGCAGCTTAATGGGGGGAAGTGCGCAGTACAATGAGCAGTTCTTC; CDR3: CASSLMGGSAQYNEQFF; J: TRBJ2-1; D: -; size: -; V: TRBV7-3
DNA: TGTGCCAGCAGAACTGACAGTTACAATCAGCCCCAGCATTTT; CDR3: CASRTDSYNQPQHF; J: TRBJ1-5; D: -; size: -; V: TRBV2
DNA: TGTGCCAGCAGCCGGACTAGCGGGAGTGATACGCAGTATTTT; CDR3: CASSRTSGSDTQYF; J: TRBJ2-3; D: TRBD2; size: -; V: TRBV7-9
DNA: TGTGCCAGCAGCTCCTTGGACAGGGTCAATGAGCAGTTCTTC; CDR3: CASSSLDRVNEQFF; J: TRBJ2-1; D: TRBD1; size: -; V: TRBV7-3
DNA: TGTGCCAGCTCAGCTGCGGAGGGCCACGAGCAGTACTTC; CDR3: CASSAAEGHEQYF; J: TRBJ2-7; D: -; size: -; V: TRBV12-3/TRBV12-4
DNA: TGTGCCAGCAGAACCGGGACAGGCTACACCTTC; CDR3: CASRTGTGYTF; J: TRBJ1-2; D: -; size: once; V: TRBV2
DNA: TGCGCCAGCAGCCCGTCGACAGGAACTAATGAAAAACTGTTTTTT; CDR3: CASSPSTGTNEKLFF; J: TRBJ1-4; D: -; size: -; V: TRBV5-1
DNA: TGTGCCAGTAGCCCATGGGACAGTTCCAATCAGCCCCAGCATTTT; CDR3: CASSPWDSSNQPQHF; J: TRBJ1-5; D: TRBD1; size: -; V: TRBV19
DNA: TGTGCCAGCTCAACCACGTTAGCAATGGAGACCCAGTACTTC; CDR3: CASSTTLAMETQYF; J: TRBJ2-5; D: -; size: -; V: TRBV28
DNA: TGCGCCAGCAGCCCGCTGGGGAGCGCAGATACGCAGTATTTT; CDR3: CASSPLGSADTQYF; J: TRBJ2-3; D: -; size: once; V: TRBV5-1
DNA: TGCGCCAGCAGCCAAAAGGGCAGCGGGGGGTATTTCAATGAGCAGTTCTTC; CDR3: CASSQKGSGGYFNEQFF; J: TRBJ2-1; D: TRBD2; size: -; V: TRBV4-1
DNA: TGTGCCAGCAGACGGAATTCAGGGTACGAGCAGTACTTC; CDR3: CASRRNSGYEQYF; J: TRBJ2-7; D: -; size: -; V: TRBV27
DNA: TGTGCCAGCAGCCGATACTTGGAGCAGTACTTC; CDR3: CASSRYLEQYF; J: TRBJ2-7; D: -; size: few; V: TRBV3-1/TRBV3-2
DNA: TGTGCCTGGAGTTCAGGCGGCGGGGAGCAGTACTTC; CDR3: CAWSSGGGEQYF; J: TRBJ2-7; D: -; size: -; V: TRBV30
DNA: TGTGCCAGCAGTGAAGTGGCGGGCAGCTCTGCGATACCCCCCTACGAGCAGTACTTC; CDR3: CASSEVAGSSAIPPYEQYF; J: TRBJ2-7; D: -; size: -; V: TRBV6-1
DNA: TGTGCCAGCAGCTTGGTAGATACAGATACGCAGTATTTT; CDR3: CASSLVDTDTQYF; J: TRBJ2-3; D: -; size: -; V: TRBV5-6
DNA: TGTGCCATCAGTGAGAAGGTAGCGGACACAGATACGCAGTATTTT; CDR3: CAISEKVADTDTQYF; J: TRBJ2-3; D: -; size: -; V: TRBV10-3
DNA: TGTGCCAGCAGCTTGGCCGGGGGACAGTATAATTCACCCCTCCACTTT; CDR3: CASSLAGGQYNSPLHF; J: TRBJ1-6; D: TRBD1; size: -; V: TRBV5-4
DNA: TGTGCCTGGAGTGTACGTCCGTGGCGGGGGGGCCGGAATGAGCAGTTCTTC; CDR3: CAWSVRPWRGGRNEQFF; J: TRBJ2-1; D: TRBD2; size: -; V: TRBV30
DNA: TGTGCTAGTGGTTTAGCCGGGACAGGGGGATTCACCGGGGAGCTGTTTTTT; CDR3: CASGLAGTGGFTGELFF; J: TRBJ2-2; D: TRBD1; size: -; V: TRBV12-5